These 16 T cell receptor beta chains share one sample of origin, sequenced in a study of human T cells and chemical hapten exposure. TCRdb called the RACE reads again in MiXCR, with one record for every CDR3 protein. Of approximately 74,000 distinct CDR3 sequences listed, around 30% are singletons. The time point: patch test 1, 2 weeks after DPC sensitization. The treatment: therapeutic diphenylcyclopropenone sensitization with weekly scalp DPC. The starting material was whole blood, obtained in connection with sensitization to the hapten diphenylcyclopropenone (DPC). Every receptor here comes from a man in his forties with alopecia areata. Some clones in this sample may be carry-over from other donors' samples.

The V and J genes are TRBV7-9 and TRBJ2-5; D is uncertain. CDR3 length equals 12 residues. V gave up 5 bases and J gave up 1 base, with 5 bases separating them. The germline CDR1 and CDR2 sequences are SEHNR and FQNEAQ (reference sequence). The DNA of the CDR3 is TGTGCCAGCAGCCCGGGCCAAGAGACCCAGTACTTC. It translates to CASSPGQETQYF.

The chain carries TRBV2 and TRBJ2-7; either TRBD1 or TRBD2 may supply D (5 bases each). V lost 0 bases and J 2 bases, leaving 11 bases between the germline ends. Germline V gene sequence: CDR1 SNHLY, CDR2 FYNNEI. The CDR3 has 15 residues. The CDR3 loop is CASSEAERGPYEQYF. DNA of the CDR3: TGTGCCAGCAGTGAAGCGGAAAGGGGACCCTACGAGCAGTACTTC.

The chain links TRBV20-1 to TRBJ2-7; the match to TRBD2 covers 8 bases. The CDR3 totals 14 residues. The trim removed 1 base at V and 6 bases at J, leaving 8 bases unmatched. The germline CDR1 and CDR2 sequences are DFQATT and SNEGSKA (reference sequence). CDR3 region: CSARAPSGSREQYF. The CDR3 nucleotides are TGCAGTGCTAGAGCCCCAAGCGGGAGTCGCGAGCAGTACTTC.

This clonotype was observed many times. Here the CDR3 DNA reads TGCAGTGCTAGTTGGGGAATCAATCAGCCCCAGCATTTT. Its translation: CSASWGINQPQHF. The chain recombines TRBV20-1 with TRBJ1-5; no reliable D call. The V end was cut by 3 bases, the J end by 3 bases, with 9 bases between. The CDR3 has 13 residues. CDR1 is DFQATT and CDR2 is SNEGSKA in the germline V gene (reference sequence).

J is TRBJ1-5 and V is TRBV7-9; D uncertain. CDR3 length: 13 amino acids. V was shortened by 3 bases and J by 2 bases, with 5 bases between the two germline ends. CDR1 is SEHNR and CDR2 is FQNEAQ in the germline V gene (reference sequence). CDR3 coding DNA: TGTGCCAGCAGCTTTGATGGCAATCAGCCCCAGCATTTT. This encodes CASSFDGNQPQHF.

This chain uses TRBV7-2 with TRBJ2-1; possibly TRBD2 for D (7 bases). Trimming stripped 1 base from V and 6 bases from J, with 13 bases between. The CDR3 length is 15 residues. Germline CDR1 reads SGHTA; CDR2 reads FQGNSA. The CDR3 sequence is CASSLVGGGRNEQFF. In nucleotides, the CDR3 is TGTGCCAGCAGCTTAGTAGGGGGAGGGCGCAATGAGCAGTTCTTC.

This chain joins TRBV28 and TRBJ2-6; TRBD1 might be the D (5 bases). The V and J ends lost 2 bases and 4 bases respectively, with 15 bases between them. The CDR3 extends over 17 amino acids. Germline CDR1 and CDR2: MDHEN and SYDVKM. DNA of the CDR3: TGTGCCAGCAGTTTAATTGTTGGGGCGACAGGGGCCAACGTCCTGACTTTC. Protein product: CASSLIVGATGANVLTF.

CDR3 DNA sequence: TGTGCCAGCAGCCGGGACAGTTATCCCCTCCACTTT. Encoded protein: CASSRDSYPLHF. The rearrangement links TRBV12-3 or TRBV12-4 to TRBJ1-6, with 7 bases fitting TRBD1. The CDR3 totals 12 residues. The V and J ends lost 6 bases and 13 bases, in that order; junction bases with no gene match: 6.

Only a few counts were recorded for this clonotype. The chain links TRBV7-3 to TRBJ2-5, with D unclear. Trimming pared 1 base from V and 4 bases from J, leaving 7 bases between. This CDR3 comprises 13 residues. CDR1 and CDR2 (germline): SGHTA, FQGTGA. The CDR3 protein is CASSLKVLETQYF. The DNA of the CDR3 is TGTGCCAGCAGCTTAAAGGTGTTAGAGACCCAGTACTTC.

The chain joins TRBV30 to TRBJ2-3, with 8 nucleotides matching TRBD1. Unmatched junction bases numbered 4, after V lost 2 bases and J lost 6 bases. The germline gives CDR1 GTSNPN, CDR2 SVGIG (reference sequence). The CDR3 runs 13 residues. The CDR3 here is CAWSRQGSDTQYF. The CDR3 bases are TGTGCCTGGAGTCGACAGGGGTCGGATACGCAGTATTTT.

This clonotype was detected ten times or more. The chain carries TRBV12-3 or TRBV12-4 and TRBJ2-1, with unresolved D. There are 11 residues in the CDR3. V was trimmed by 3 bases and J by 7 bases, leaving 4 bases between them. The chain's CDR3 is CASSFLNEQFF. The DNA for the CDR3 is TGTGCCAGCAGTTTCTTAAATGAGCAGTTCTTC.

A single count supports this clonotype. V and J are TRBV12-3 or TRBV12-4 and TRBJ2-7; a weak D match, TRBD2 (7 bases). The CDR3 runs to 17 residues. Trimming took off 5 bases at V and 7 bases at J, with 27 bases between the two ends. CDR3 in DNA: TGTGCCAGCAGTCCCGGGGGGCTCACCGGGAACCCGAGGGAGCAGTACTTC. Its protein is CASSPGGLTGNPREQYF.

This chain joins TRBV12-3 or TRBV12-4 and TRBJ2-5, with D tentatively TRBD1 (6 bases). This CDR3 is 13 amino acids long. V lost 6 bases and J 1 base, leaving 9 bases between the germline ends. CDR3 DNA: TGTGCCAGCAGCTCGGACAGCCAAGAGACCCAGTACTTC. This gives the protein CASSSDSQETQYF.

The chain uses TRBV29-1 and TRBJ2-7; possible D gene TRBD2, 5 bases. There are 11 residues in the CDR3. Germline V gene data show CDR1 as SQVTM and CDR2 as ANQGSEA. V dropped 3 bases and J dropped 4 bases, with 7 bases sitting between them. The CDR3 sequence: CSVESGYEQYF. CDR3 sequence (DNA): TGCAGCGTTGAGTCGGGATACGAGCAGTACTTC.

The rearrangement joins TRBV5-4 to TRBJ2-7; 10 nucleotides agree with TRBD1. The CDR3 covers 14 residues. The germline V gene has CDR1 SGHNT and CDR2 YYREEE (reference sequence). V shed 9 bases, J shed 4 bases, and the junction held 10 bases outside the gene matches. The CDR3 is CANRQGAKVYEQYF. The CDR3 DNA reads TGTGCCAACCGACAGGGGGCGAAGGTTTACGAGCAGTACTTC. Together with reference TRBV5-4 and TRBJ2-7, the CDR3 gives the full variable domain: ETGVTQSPTHLIKTRGQQVTLRCSSQSGHNTVSWYQQALGQGPQFIFQYYREEENGRGNFPPRFSGLQFPNYSSELNVNALELDDSALYLCANRQGAKVYEQYFGPGTRLTVT.

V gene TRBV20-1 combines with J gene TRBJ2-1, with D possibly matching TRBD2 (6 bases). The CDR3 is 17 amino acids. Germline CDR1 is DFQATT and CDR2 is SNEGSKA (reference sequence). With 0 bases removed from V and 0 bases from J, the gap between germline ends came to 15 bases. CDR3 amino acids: CSARDYMGGDSYNEQFF. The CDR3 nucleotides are TGCAGTGCTAGAGATTATATGGGGGGAGACTCCTACAATGAGCAGTTCTTC.